This T cell receptor beta chain was found in a study of Graves' ophthalmopathy and Graves' hyperthyroidism. Study overall: Stable hyperthyroidism was defined by absence of ophthalmopathy within 18 months of follow-up. Findings of the study overall: Blood was where most expanded thyroid clonotypes above 0.001 frequency also turned up.

The authors enrolled newly diagnosed hyperthyroidism patients aged 18 to 65 with under 2 months' duration. Clinical symptoms, serum thyroxine, TRAb, thyroid ultrasound and orbital computed tomography were relied on for diagnosis. Investigators amplified TCR beta CDR3 regions from RNA transcripts. The first round was an RT-PCR with HTBI primers, and the second round was a multiplex PCR. TCRdb fed the multiplex PCR reads into MiXCR, producing one record per CDR3 protein. The data show 500,000 to 600,000 distinct CDR3 sequences, roughly 39% seen once. J gave up 5 bases and V 0 bases, and 1 base lay outside the gene matches. Per the germline V gene, CDR1 is SGHDT and CDR2 is YYEEEE. The CDR3 loop spans 13 amino acids. The table lists this clonotype with many counts. What it binds is not known.

This sequence was found in an adult man with Graves' hyperthyroidism. The sample taken for sequencing was peripheral blood or thyroid tissue (not recorded which). The rearrangement links TRBV5-6 to TRBJ2-5, with 7 bases matching TRBD1. In DNA form, the CDR3 reads TGTGCCAGCAGCTTGGTACAGGGGGAGACCCAGTACTTC. Its translation is CASSLVQGETQYF.